This is a list of T cell receptor beta chains from one sample in a study of graft-versus-host responses after intestinal transplantation. Profiling relied on immunoSEQ multiplex PCR, and the TCRdb table lists in-frame clones only, not all of them. This sample carries tens of thousands of clones, 80% to 95% of them seen once, and the ten largest clones take around 0.49%. These receptors have no known antigen. The sequenced sample was unstimulated CD8+ T cells sorted from spleen or lymph node cells, obtained before intestinal transplant. These receptors all come from a human donor who received an intestinal transplant. CDR3s include the opening cysteine and the closing phenylalanine or tryptophan. D genes are given only for firm matches. Rows give clone size only sometimes, using once, few, many, or a class for an expanded clone.

d_call	j_call	v_call	clone_size	cdr3_nt	cdr3_aa
NA	TRBJ2-7	TRBV14	NA	TGTGCCAGCAGCATCGACACGAACTACGAGCAGTACTTC	CASSIDTNYEQYF
TRBD1	TRBJ1-4	TRBV6-6	NA	TGTGCCAGCAATCCGACAGGGTTCAATGAAAAACTGTTTTTT	CASNPTGFNEKLFF
NA	TRBJ2-3	TRBV7-6	NA	TGTGCCAGCAGCTTATCCAGTCCGACTGACACAGATACGCAGTATTTT	CASSLSSPTDTDTQYF
TRBD2	TRBJ2-1	TRBV5-4	NA	TGTGCCAGCAGCCCAGTAACAAGAGGACTAGCGGGAGTCAATGAGCAGTTCTTC	CASSPVTRGLAGVNEQFF
NA	TRBJ2-7	TRBV7-2	once	TGTGCCAGCAGCCCCTCGGTGAGCTCCTACGAGCAGTACTTC	CASSPSVSSYEQYF
NA	TRBJ1-1	TRBV28	NA	TGTGCCAGCAGATCGGACACCCCGAACACTGAAGCTTTCTTT	CASRSDTPNTEAFF
TRBD2	TRBJ2-1	TRBV7-9	NA	TGTGCCAGCACTCCCGCCCTGACTAGCGGGAGCTACAATGAGCAGTTCTTC	CASTPALTSGSYNEQFF
TRBD1	TRBJ1-1	TRBV4-2	NA	TGTGCCAGCAGCCAAGATGCAGGGGGCACTGAAGCTTTCTTT	CASSQDAGGTEAFF
TRBD2	TRBJ2-7	TRBV5-1	once	TGCGCCAGCAGCTTGGCCGGACTAGCGGGAGACGAGCAGTACTTC	CASSLAGLAGDEQYF
TRBD2	TRBJ2-5	TRBV7-8	once	TGTGCCAGCAGGGGACTAGCGGGGTCGGAGACCCAGTACTTC	CASRGLAGSETQYF
NA	TRBJ2-3	TRBV11-2	NA	TGTGCCAGCAGCTTCGGAGATACGCAGTATTTT	CASSFGDTQYF
TRBD2	TRBJ2-7	TRBV5-1	NA	TGCGCCAGCAGCTTGGCCGGGTCGGGGGGGCGCTTCTACGAGCAGTACTTC	CASSLAGSGGRFYEQYF
TRBD1	TRBJ2-7	TRBV19	NA	TGCGCCAGTAGTAGCACACAGGGGTACTCCTACGAGCAGTACTTC	CASSSTQGYSYEQYF
TRBD1	TRBJ1-5	TRBV4-2	NA	TGTGCCAGCAGCCAAGAGGGGCAGGGGGCCCAGCCCCAGCATTTT	CASSQEGQGAQPQHF
NA	TRBJ1-1	TRBV4-1	NA	TGCGCCAGCAGCCAAGAACAGGCTTCGAACACTGAAGCTTTCTTT	CASSQEQASNTEAFF
NA	TRBJ2-1	TRBV7-5	few	TGTGCCAGAAGCTTAGGCTTTGAACTACAGGTCTACAATGAGCAGTTCTTC	CARSLGFELQVYNEQFF
NA	TRBJ2-7	TRBV9	NA	TGTGCCAGCAGCCTCGGGGTTAGCTCCTACGAGCAGTACTTC	CASSLGVSSYEQYF
TRBD1	TRBJ2-7	TRBV28	NA	TGTGCCAGCAGTCCCGTCGGACAGGGACCCTCCGAGCAGTACTTC	CASSPVGQGPSEQYF
TRBD1	TRBJ1-1	TRBV29-1	NA	TGCAGCGGGATACAGGGGGACACTGAAGCTTTCTTT	CSGIQGDTEAFF
NA	TRBJ1-1	TRBV4-1	NA	TGCGCCAGCAGGGGACACGGAATCGGCACTGAAGCTTTCTTT	CASRGHGIGTEAFF
NA	TRBJ1-3	TRBV10-3	NA	TGTGCCATCAGCAAGGGCGGGTACGGAAACACCATATATTTT	CAISKGGYGNTIYF
NA	TRBJ2-1	TRBV28	NA	TGTGCCAGCAGTACACCACTAGACGGGACTCAGTTCTTC	CASSTPLDGTQFF
TRBD2	TRBJ2-5	TRBV7-3	NA	TGTGCCAGCAGCTTAGGTCGTCGAGCTAGCGGGGTGGGGCAAGAGACCCAGTACTTC	CASSLGRRASGVGQETQYF
TRBD2	TRBJ2-1	TRBV27	NA	TGTGCCAGCAGTTCCGTACTAGCGGGATCTCACAATGAGCAGTTCTTC	CASSSVLAGSHNEQFF
NA	TRBJ2-5	TRBV19	NA	TGTGCCAGTAGTGCAGCGATACAAGAGACCCAGTACTTC	CASSAAIQETQYF
TRBD1	TRBJ1-1	TRBV11-3	NA	TGTGCCAGCAGCCTACACAGGGGCTTGAGCACTGAAGCTTTCTTT	CASSLHRGLSTEAFF
TRBD2	TRBJ2-1	TRBV4-1	NA	TGCGCCAGCAGCCTAGGGGGACTAGCGAATGAGCAGTTCTTC	CASSLGGLANEQFF
NA	TRBJ2-7	TRBV6-5	NA	TGTGCCAGCAGCACTGGGACACCTGAGGCCTACGAGCAGTACTTC	CASSTGTPEAYEQYF
NA	TRBJ1-1	TRBV6-1	NA	TGTGCCAGCAGTGGACACAACTTAGACACTGAAGCTTTCTTT	CASSGHNLDTEAFF
NA	TRBJ2-2	TRBV4-1	NA	TGCGCCAGCAGCCAGAGAAGATCCGGGGAGCTGTTTTTT	CASSQRRSGELFF
NA	TRBJ2-6	TRBV9	NA	TGTGCCAGCAGCGTAGCTTGGAGGACTGGGGCCAACGTCCTGACTTTC	CASSVAWRTGANVLTF
NA	TRBJ2-7	TRBV19	NA	TGTGCCAGTAGTTCAGGGTTGTCCTACGAGCAGTACTTC	CASSSGLSYEQYF
NA	TRBJ2-7	TRBV27	NA	TGTGCCAGCAGTTTAGGACACTACGAGCAGTACTTC	CASSLGHYEQYF
NA	TRBJ2-7	TRBV4-2	once	TGTGCCAGCAGCCCCACGACTGGCGACTCCTACGAGCAGTACTTC	CASSPTTGDSYEQYF
NA	TRBJ1-1	TRBV30	NA	TGTGCCTGGAGTGTGGGGGCAATGGCAAACACTGAAGCTTTCTTT	CAWSVGAMANTEAFF
NA	TRBJ2-3	TRBV12-2	NA	TGTGCAAGTCACCTGGGCAGAATCACAGATACGCAGTATTTT	CASHLGRITDTQYF
TRBD2	TRBJ2-1	TRBV27	NA	TGTGCCAGCAGCAGAGCGGGAGGGCCACCCAATGAGCAGTTCTTC	CASSRAGGPPNEQFF
TRBD1	TRBJ2-7	TRBV7-8	once	TGTGCCAGCAGCCCTCGGGACAGGTACTACGAGCAGTACTTC	CASSPRDRYYEQYF
TRBD1	TRBJ2-7	TRBV4-2	NA	TGTGCCAGCAGCCCCCTCCTCGACAGGGTGCAGTACTTC	CASSPLLDRVQYF
NA	TRBJ1-1	TRBV5-1	NA	TGCGCCAGCAGCTTAATTGGCAGGAACACTGAAGCTTTCTTT	CASSLIGRNTEAFF
TRBD2	TRBJ2-7	TRBV4-1	NA	TGCGCCAGCAGCCAGGGATTTAGCGGGAGCTCCTACGAGCAGTACTTC	CASSQGFSGSSYEQYF
NA	TRBJ2-1	TRBV30	NA	TGTGCCTGGAGTGCAGGTGAGGGCAATGAGCAGTTCTTC	CAWSAGEGNEQFF
NA	TRBJ1-1	TRBV21-1	NA	TGTGCCAGCAGCACAAAGGGGGATACTGAAGCTTTCTTT	CASSTKGDTEAFF
NA	TRBJ1-1	TRBV6-5	NA	TGTGCCAGCAGTTACTGGGGCCTGGACACTGAAGCTTTCTTT	CASSYWGLDTEAFF
TRBD2	TRBJ2-3	TRBV5-4	NA	TGTGCCAGCTTCGCACTAGCGGGAGAAGGGGATACGCAGTATTTT	CASFALAGEGDTQYF
TRBD2	TRBJ2-1	TRBV6-6	NA	TGTGCCAGCAGTTCCGGGGGGGGGATTCGACATGAGCAGTTCTTC	CASSSGGGIRHEQFF
NA	TRBJ2-1	TRBV5-1	NA	TGCGCCAGCTCGGGTAGCGGACTATACAATGAGCAGTTCTTC	CASSGSGLYNEQFF
NA	TRBJ1-5	TRBV11-2	NA	TGTGCCAGCAGCTCTAGTTCAGGGTTAAATCAGCCCCAGCATTTT	CASSSSSGLNQPQHF
NA	TRBJ2-7	TRBV7-9	NA	TGTGCCAGCAGCCCCCAGGGGCGACCAGGCGAGCAGTACTTC	CASSPQGRPGEQYF
NA	TRBJ2-6	TRBV15	NA	TGTGCCACCAGCAGAGGGGCGGACTCCGAATCTGGGGCCAACGTCCTGACTTTC	CATSRGADSESGANVLTF
NA	TRBJ1-3	TRBV30	NA	TGTGCCTGGAGTGGTGTCTTTGGGGGCAGGGAAGGAAACACCATATATTTT	CAWSGVFGGREGNTIYF